This T cell receptor beta chain was obtained from a study of blood T cell repertoires in COVID-19. Study overall: Whether acute or convalescent, the COVID-19 samples came from the United States, Italy and Spain. The cDNA or gDNA used as material had been derived from T cells, B-cell-depleted T cells, or PBMCs.

Original data processing: Reference gene primers were amplified, and this amplification served to estimate nucleated cell counts. TCRdb's table, derived via immunoSEQ multiplex PCR, lists solely in-frame clones and lacks some. The D gene and trimming were derived from the DNA, and the V and J assignments and clone size from that table. The sample has about 130,000 clones, 70% to 90% seen once; the top ten hold 9.5% to 15%. This clonotype was sampled from a human donor in a cohort sampled during active COVID-19. The sequencing input was peripheral blood.

Written as DNA, the CDR3 is TGTGCCAGCAGCTTAGGAGCGGGGAGAGAGACCCAGTACTTC. Translating gives CASSLGAGRETQYF. The chain links TRBV7-9 to TRBJ2-5; TRBD2 aligns across 7 bases. The CDR3 runs to 14 residues. The germline V gene encodes CDR1 SEHNR and CDR2 FQNEAQ (reference sequence). V dropped 1 base and J dropped 4; count of bases not matched to a gene: 3.